This T cell receptor (beta chain) was obtained from a study of OX40 agonist ivuxolimab in advanced cancers. The repertoire was sequenced with immunoSEQ multiplex PCR; TCRdb's copy has only in-frame clones and lacks some. The sample has 2,500 to 3,500 clones, more than 60% seen once; the top ten hold around 21%. V dropped 5 bases and J dropped 6 bases, with 5 bases sitting between them. This CDR3 comprises 11 residues. The germline CDR1 and CDR2 sequences are MNHEY and SVGAGI. Specimen: CD4+ or CD8+ T cells sorted from blood, collected in a trial of the OX40 agonist ivuxolimab. This TCR was recovered from an adult with an advanced solid tumor such as melanoma, head and neck, liver or kidney cancer. The V and J genes are TRBV6-5 and TRBJ2-1; D gene uncertain. CDR3 sequence reads: CASSIGNEQFF. The CDR3, as DNA: TGTGCCAGCAGTATCGGCAATGAGCAGTTCTTC.